This entry describes one T cell receptor beta chain. These data come from a study of cytomegalovirus exposure and HLA in healthy donors. With V trimmed by 2 bases and J by 5 bases, 3 bases remained unmatched. CDR3 length equals 15 residues. In germline, CDR1 is SGHTA, CDR2 FQGNSA. This PCR relied on a set of 60 Vbeta primers and 13 Jbeta primers. The method was immunoSEQ multiplex PCR; TCRdb's version includes in-frame clones alone and lacks a portion of them. In the table there are 50,000 to 70,000 clones, 70% to 90% of which are singletons. Sequences were obtained from PBMCs. This clonotype originated in a male donor in good health and CMV-seronegative. This chain joins TRBV7-2 and TRBJ1-4; TRBD1 aligns across 9 bases. CDR3 sequence reads: CASSLSGTGNEKLFF. The CDR3 DNA follows: TGTGCCAGCAGCTTAAGTGGGACAGGGAATGAAAAACTGTTTTTT.